This TCR beta chain was observed in a study of T cell responses to AZD1222 COVID-19 vaccine (dated by TCRdb to about 2021). Regarding the research as a whole: TCR sequencing covered more than 230 trial participants: some 210 given two doses of AZD1222 and approximately 26 given two doses of MenACWY control vaccine. Enrollment into the trials was organized by age into subgroups of 18-55, 56-69 and 70-plus years, and those subgroups contained roughly 150, 30 and 60 TCR-sequenced participants, respectively.

V has 4 bases trimmed and J has 1 base trimmed; junction bases matching no gene number 6. The CDR3 measures 16 amino acids from cysteine to phenylalanine. The CDR3 DNA has 48 bases and is translated from base 1. CDR1 is given as MNHNY and CDR2 as SVGAGI, both from the germline V gene (reference sequence). Regarding this clone: Its antigen target is currently unknown. No qualities accompany the bases; no much larger clone lies one base away.

The sample's time point, from its label and the paper: about 28 days (+/-7) after the second vaccine dose. AZD1222 recipients with second doses at about 4 weeks or about 12 weeks were pooled, because spike-specific TCR depth and breadth did not differ between schedules. Vaccinee samples came from UK trials COV001 and COV002, including a single-blind randomized controlled phase 2/3 trial of AZD1222 (ChAdOx1 nCoV-19) in healthy adults. For TCRbeta chain sequencing, PBMC samples were collected from trial participants at day 0 and at day 28 after the second dose. Summary of the overall study and its limitations: The whole spike protein was spanned by vaccine-associated CD4 TCRs, and dominant responses were seen in regions 160-218 and 743-854. Because no day 14 peak-response samples were available, the repertoires could be characterized only after the peak T cell response. Conclusions about previously exposed vaccinees were limited because only a handful of AZD1222 recipients were SARS-CoV-2 seropositive at baseline. The 56-69-year group was small, and its depth increase did not reach significance, likely because of low power. Epitopes outside the regions mutated in the B.1.351 and B.1.1.7 variants were reportedly recognized by nearly half of the unique spike-specific TCRs. Spike-specific TCR breadth and depth rose significantly after two AZD1222 doses compared with day 0 and with MenACWY recipients. Most participants were white British and females outnumbered males, and the authors suggested that clonal diversity may have been underestimated.

The CDR3 regions of human TCRbeta chains were analyzed by immunosequencing. The original pipeline was this. TCRs in the repertoires were matched against a reference library of SARS-CoV-2-specific TCRs that had been generated with the MIRA antigen-specificity platform. Breadth was defined as the fraction of unique TCRs that were SARS-CoV-2-associated. Depth was defined as the fraction of total T cells that were SARS-CoV-2-associated. Using the MIRA data, each spike-specific TCR was mapped to the spike region that the TCR reacts to and placed in a CD4 or CD8 class. Log10-transformed breadth and depth values were compared by one-way ANOVA with Sidak's multiple comparisons tests. TCRdb stores this immuneACCESS table with in-frame sequences only. Part of the clones is absent; in the studies checked, under half of the shortfall reflects unresolved V genes, and no reason is known for the rest. That table is the source of V, J and clone size, and D and trimming were worked out from the DNA. Present in this sample are 20,000 to 30,000 clones, around 90% of which were seen just once. 34% of the sample rests with the top ten.

This TCR derives from an adult who received the AZD1222 COVID-19 vaccine. The sample consisted of peripheral blood, taken 28 days after the second AZD1222 dose. This sequence uses TRBV6-6 and TRBJ1-1, and 10 junction bases match TRBD1. The CDR3 corresponds to CASSLDRGVGNTEAFF. In nucleotide form, the sequence is TGTGCCAGCAGTTTGGACAGGGGGGTAGGGAACACTGAAGCTTTCTTT.